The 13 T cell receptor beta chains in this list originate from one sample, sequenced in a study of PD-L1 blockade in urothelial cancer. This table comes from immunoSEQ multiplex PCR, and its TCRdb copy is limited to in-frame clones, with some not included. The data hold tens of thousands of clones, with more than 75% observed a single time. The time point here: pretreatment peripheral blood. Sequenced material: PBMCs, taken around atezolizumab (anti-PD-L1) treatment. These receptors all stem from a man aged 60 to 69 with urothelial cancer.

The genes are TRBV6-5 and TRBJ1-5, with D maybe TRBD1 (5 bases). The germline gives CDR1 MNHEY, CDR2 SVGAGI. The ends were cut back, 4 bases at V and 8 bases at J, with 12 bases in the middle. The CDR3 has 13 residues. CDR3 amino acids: CASSWGGSEPQHF. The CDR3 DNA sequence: TGTGCCAGCAGTTGGGGGGGATCTGAGCCCCAGCATTTT.

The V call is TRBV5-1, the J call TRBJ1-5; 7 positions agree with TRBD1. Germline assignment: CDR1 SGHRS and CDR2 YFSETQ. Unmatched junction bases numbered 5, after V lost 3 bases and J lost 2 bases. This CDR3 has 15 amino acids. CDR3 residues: CASSSTGDGNQPQHF. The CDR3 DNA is TGCGCCAGCAGCTCAACAGGGGACGGCAATCAGCCCCAGCATTTT.

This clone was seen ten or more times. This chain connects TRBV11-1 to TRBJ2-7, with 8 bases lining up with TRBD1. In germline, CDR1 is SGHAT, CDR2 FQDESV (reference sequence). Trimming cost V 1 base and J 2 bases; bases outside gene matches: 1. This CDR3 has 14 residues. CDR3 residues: CASSLETGAYEQYF. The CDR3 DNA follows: TGTGCCAGCAGCTTAGAGACAGGGGCCTACGAGCAGTACTTC.

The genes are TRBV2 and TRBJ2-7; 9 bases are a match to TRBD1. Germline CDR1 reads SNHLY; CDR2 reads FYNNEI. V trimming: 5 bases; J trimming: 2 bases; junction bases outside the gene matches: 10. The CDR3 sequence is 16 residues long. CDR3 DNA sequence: TGTGCCAGCAGTCCGAAGTCGACAGGGGGGACCTACGAGCAGTACTTC. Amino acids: CASSPKSTGGTYEQYF. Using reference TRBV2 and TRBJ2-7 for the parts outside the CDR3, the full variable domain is EPEVTQTPSHQVTQMGQEVILRCVPISNHLYFYWYRQILGQKVEFLVSFYNNEISEKSEIFDDQFSVERPDGSNFTLKIRSTKLEDSAMYFCASSPKSTGGTYEQYFGPGTRLTVT.

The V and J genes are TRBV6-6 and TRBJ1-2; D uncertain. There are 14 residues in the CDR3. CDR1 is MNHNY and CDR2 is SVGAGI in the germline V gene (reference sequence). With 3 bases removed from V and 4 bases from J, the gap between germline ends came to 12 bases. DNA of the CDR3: TGTGCCAGCAGTTATTCCTTCGGGGTCTATGGCTACACCTTC. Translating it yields CASSYSFGVYGYTF.

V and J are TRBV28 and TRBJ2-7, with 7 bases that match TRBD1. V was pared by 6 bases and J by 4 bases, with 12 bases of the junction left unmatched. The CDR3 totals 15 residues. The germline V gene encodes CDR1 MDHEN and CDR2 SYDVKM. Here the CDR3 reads CASRESRQGWYEQYF. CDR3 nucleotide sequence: TGTGCCAGCAGGGAATCCCGACAGGGTTGGTACGAGCAGTACTTC.

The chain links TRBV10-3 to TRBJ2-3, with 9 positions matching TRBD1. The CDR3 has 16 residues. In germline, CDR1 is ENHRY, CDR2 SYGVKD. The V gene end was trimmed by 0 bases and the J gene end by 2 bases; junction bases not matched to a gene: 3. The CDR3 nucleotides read TGTGCCATCAGTGAGTCGGACAGGGGCTACACAGATACGCAGTATTTT. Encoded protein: CAISESDRGYTDTQYF.

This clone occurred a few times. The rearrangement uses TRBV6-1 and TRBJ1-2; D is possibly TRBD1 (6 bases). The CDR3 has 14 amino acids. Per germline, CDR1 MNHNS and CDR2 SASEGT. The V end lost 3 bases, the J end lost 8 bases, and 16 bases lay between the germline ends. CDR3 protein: CASSDQGTLRGYTF. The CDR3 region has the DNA TGTGCCAGCAGTGATCAGGGGACACTGAGAGGCTACACCTTC.

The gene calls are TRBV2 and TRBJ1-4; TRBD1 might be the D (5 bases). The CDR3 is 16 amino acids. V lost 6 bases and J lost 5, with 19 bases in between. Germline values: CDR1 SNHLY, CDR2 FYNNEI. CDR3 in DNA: TGTGCCAGCAGGGCAAGATGGGGCTCGATCAATGAAAAACTGTTTTTT. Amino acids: CASRARWGSINEKLFF.

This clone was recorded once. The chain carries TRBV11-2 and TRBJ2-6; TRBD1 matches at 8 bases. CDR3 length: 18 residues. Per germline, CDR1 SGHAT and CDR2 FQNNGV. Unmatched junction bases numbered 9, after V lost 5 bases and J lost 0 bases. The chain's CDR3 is CASSPRGQDLSGANVLTF. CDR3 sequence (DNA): TGTGCCAGCAGCCCCAGGGGACAGGACCTCTCTGGGGCCAACGTCCTGACTTTC.

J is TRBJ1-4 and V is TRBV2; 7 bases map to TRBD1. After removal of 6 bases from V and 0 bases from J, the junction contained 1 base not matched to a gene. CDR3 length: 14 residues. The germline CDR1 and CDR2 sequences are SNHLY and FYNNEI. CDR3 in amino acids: CASSGQATNEKLFF. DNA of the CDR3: TGTGCCAGCAGCGGACAGGCAACTAATGAAAAACTGTTTTTT. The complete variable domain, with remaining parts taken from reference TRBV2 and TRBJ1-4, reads EPEVTQTPSHQVTQMGQEVILRCVPISNHLYFYWYRQILGQKVEFLVSFYNNEISEKSEIFDDQFSVERPDGSNFTLKIRSTKLEDSAMYFCASSGQATNEKLFFGSGTQLSVL.

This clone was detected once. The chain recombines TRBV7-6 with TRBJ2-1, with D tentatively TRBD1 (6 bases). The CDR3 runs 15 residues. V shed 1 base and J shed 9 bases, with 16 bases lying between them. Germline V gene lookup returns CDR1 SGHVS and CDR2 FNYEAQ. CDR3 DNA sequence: TGTGCCAGCAGCTTAGAGTGGGGGCAGGGGTCTGAGCAGTTCTTC. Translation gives CASSLEWGQGSEQFF.

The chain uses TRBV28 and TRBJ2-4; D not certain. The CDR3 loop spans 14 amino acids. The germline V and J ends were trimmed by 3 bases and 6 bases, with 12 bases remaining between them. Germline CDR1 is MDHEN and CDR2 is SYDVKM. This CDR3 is CASSFLALSNIQYF. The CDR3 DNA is TGTGCCAGCAGTTTCCTTGCACTATCAAACATTCAGTACTTC.